Sequencing of this T cell receptor beta chain was carried out in a study of blood T cell repertoires in COVID-19 (dated by TCRdb to between 2020 and 2021). Background for the entire study: Samples covering the acute and convalescent phases of COVID-19 were provided by collaborators in the United States, Italy and Spain. Deeply sampled blood TCRbeta repertoires from subjects exposed to, actively infected with, or recovered from COVID-19 were included in the dataset. Where available, HLA class I and class II types were taken from metadata supplied by the sample provider and were not determined by assay-based typing. The prospective study material was composed of cDNA or gDNA derived from T cells, B-cell-depleted T cells, or PBMCs. The samples were drawn from the first 160 participants of the ongoing ImmuneRACE study and from 1,254 subjects provided by 6 global collaborators. The repertoires were released in a freely available public database intended as a resource for research on the immune response to SARS-CoV-2. A de-identified subject ID, COVID-19 status, age in years and sex were almost always included in the sample metadata. What the study reported, not specific to this receptor: Clinical and demographic metadata were provided uncurated, with the amount varying by source and participant.

One collaborating source in Seattle enrolled patients during active infection and followed them longitudinally through the course of disease. Whole blood was collected in K2EDTA tubes by collaborating institutions according to the institutions' own protocols. Collaborator samples were shipped for TCRbeta analysis as frozen whole blood, isolated PBMCs, or DNA extracted from either sample type. About this clone itself: Which antigen it targets is not known. No much larger clone exists at a distance of one base, and base qualities are not known.

TCRbeta CDR3 regions were amplified from genomic DNA by means of the immunoSEQ Assay, a bias-controlled multiplex PCR. In the paper's pipeline: Nucleated cell counts per sample were estimated from amplification of reference gene primers within the assay. To quantify the absolute abundance of each unique TCRbeta CDR3 rearrangement, sequence reads were collapsed and filtered. For each sample, productive Simpson clonality was calculated as the square root of Simpson's diversity index over productive rearrangements. The source is immuneACCESS, and TCRdb retained only in-frame sequences with V and J called. Part of the clones is not carried over; for the studies checked, unresolved V genes explain less than half of this, and the remainder is unexplained. Clone size and the V and J calls come from that table; the DNA yielded D and trimming. Within this sample are some 250,000 clones, with roughly nine tenths of them counted one time only. Of the sample, less than 15% is held by the ten largest clones.

Ends trimmed: V by 1 base, J by 5 bases; bases unmatched to a gene: 8. Looking up the germline V gene (reference sequence) yields CDR1 LGHDT and CDR2 YNNKEL. CDR3 length: 16 amino acids, cysteine to phenylalanine. The entry retains the CDR3 DNA only, 48 bases that are in frame from base 1. The sample consisted of peripheral blood. This clonotype originated in a woman aged 25 to 39 with COVID-19, enrolled during active disease. Rearrangement joined TRBV3-1 (or the pseudogene TRBV3-2) to TRBJ2-7; 10 of the junction bases match TRBD2. The CDR3 region: CASSQGLSGGIHEQYF. The DNA is as follows: TGTGCCAGCAGCCAAGGTCTTAGCGGGGGGATCCACGAGCAGTACTTC.